One and the same sample provided the 5 T cell receptor beta chains below, sequenced in a study of T cells in Graves' hyperthyroidism and ophthalmopathy. Using RNA transcripts as the source, TCR beta CDR3 regions were amplified. The TCR CDR3 was amplified in a first-round RT-PCR using the HTBI primer set. TCRdb called the multiplex PCR reads again in MiXCR, with one record for every CDR3 protein. The data show almost 500,000 distinct CDR3 sequences, under 25% seen once. The sequenced sample was blood. The receptors derive from a woman aged 70-85 years with Graves' ophthalmopathy.

This clonotype turned up a few times. Here the CDR3 reads CAWSGGQGPEKLFF. In nucleotides, the CDR3 is TGTGCCTGGAGTGGGGGGCAGGGGCCTGAAAAACTGTTTTTT. The rearrangement links TRBV30 to TRBJ1-4, with a possible D match to TRBD1 (6 bases). The germline gives CDR1 GTSNPN, CDR2 SVGIG (reference sequence). Trimming left V 1 base short and J 7 bases short, with 13 bases between. The CDR3 contains 14 residues.

V gene TRBV6-6 combines with J gene TRBJ1-2, with 7 positions matching TRBD1. V was clipped by 5 bases and J by 0 bases; unmatched bases: 6. The CDR3 contains 15 residues. Germline V lookup: CDR1 MNHNY, CDR2 SVGAGI (reference sequence). CDR3 protein: CASSTRQGANYGYTF. The CDR3 DNA follows: TGTGCCAGCAGTACTCGACAGGGAGCTAACTATGGCTACACCTTC.

This clonotype appeared many times. This chain uses TRBV27 with TRBJ1-5, with D possibly being TRBD1 (5 bases). Germline V gives CDR1 MNHEY, CDR2 SMNVEV (reference sequence). The CDR3 runs 14 residues. The germline V and J ends were trimmed by 2 bases and 9 bases, with 14 bases remaining between them. The CDR3 protein is CASSLGVGGWPQHF. CDR3 in DNA: TGTGCCAGCAGTTTAGGGGTTGGGGGTTGGCCCCAGCATTTT.

The V call is TRBV9, the J call TRBJ2-7; no clear D. Per germline, CDR1 SGDLS and CDR2 YYNGEE. Trimming took 0 bases from V and 0 from J, leaving 4 bases between them. The CDR3 contains 13 residues. CDR3: CASSVEGSYEQYF. CDR3 bases: TGTGCCAGCAGCGTAGAGGGCTCCTACGAGCAGTACTTC.

CDR3 DNA sequence: TGCGCCAGCAGCCAAGGAAGGACTAGAGGGGAGCAGTACTTC. It encodes CASSQGRTRGEQYF. V and J are TRBV4-3 and TRBJ2-7; 7 bases are shared with TRBD2. The CDR3 is 14 residues long. Germline loops: CDR1 LGHNA, CDR2 YSLEER. V dropped 1 base and J dropped 7; count of bases not matched to a gene: 7.